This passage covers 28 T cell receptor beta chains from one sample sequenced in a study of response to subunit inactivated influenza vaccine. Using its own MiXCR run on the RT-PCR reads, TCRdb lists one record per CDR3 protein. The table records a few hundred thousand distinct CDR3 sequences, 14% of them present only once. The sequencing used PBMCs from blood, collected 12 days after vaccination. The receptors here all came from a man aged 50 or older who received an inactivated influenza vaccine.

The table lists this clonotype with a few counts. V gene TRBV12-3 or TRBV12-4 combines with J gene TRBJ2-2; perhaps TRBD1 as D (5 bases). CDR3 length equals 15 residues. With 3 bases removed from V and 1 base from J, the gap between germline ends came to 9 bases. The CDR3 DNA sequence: TGTGCCAGCAGTTTTAGGGGTGAGAACACCGGGGAGCTGTTTTTT. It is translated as CASSFRGENTGELFF.

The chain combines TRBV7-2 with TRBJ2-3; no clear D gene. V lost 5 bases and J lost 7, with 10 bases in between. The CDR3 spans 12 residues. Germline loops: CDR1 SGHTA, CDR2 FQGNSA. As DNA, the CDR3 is TGTGCCAGCAGCCCCGGACCCAATACGCAGTATTTT. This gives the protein CASSPGPNTQYF.

The CDR3 spells CASSSDRGWDEQFF. CDR3 nucleotides: TGTGCCAGCAGCTCCGACAGGGGGTGGGATGAGCAGTTCTTC. This chain links TRBV7-9 with TRBJ2-1, with TRBD1 matching over 9 bases. Germline V gene data show CDR1 as SEHNR and CDR2 as FQNEAQ (reference sequence). The V gene end was trimmed by 4 bases and the J gene end by 8 bases; junction bases not matched to a gene: 6. The CDR3 sequence is 14 residues long.

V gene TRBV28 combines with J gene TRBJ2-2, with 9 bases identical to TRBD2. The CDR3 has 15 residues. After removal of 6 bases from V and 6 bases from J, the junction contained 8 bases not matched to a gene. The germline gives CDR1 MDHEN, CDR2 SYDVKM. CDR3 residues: CASSLSGSAAGELFF. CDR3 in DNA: TGTGCCAGCAGCCTTAGCGGGAGTGCCGCCGGGGAGCTGTTTTTT.

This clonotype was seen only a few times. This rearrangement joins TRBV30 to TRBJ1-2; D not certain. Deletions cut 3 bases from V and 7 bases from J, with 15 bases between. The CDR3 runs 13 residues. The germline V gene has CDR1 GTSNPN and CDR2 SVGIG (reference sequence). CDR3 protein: CAWRAGNWGGYTF. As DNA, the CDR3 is TGTGCCTGGAGAGCCGGGAACTGGGGTGGCTACACCTTC. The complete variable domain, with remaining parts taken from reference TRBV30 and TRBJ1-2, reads SQTIHQWPATLVQPVGSPLSLECTVEGTSNPNLYWYRQAAGRGLQLLFYSVGIGQISSEVPQNLSASRPQDRQFILSSKKLLLSDSGFYLCAWRAGNWGGYTFGSGTRLTVV.

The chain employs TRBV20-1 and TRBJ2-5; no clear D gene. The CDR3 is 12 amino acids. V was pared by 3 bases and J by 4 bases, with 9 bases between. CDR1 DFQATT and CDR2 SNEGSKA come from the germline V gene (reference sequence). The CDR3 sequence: CSARSLGETQYF. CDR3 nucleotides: TGCAGTGCTAGGTCGTTAGGAGAGACCCAGTACTTC.

The CDR3 here is CSARDFGGGYEQYF. The CDR3 bases are TGCAGTGCTAGAGATTTTGGGGGCGGCTACGAGCAGTACTTC. The chain employs TRBV20-1 and TRBJ2-7; the D gene is possibly TRBD1 (6 bases). Trimming removed 0 bases at V and 3 bases at J, with 12 bases between. The germline V gene has CDR1 DFQATT and CDR2 SNEGSKA (reference sequence). This CDR3 is built from 14 residues.

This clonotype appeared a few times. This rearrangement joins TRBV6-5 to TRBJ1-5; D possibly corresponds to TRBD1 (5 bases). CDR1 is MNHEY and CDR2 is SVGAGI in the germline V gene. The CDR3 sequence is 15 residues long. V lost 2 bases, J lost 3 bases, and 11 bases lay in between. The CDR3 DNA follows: TGTGCCAGCAGTTACACAGGCCCGTTCAATCAGCCCCAGCATTTT. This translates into CASSYTGPFNQPQHF.

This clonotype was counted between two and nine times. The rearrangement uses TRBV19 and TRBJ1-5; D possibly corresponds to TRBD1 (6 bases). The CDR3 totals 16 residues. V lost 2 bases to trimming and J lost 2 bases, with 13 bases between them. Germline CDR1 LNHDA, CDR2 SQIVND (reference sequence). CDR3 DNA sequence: TGTGCCAGTAGTATACCACAGGGATTGGGCAATCAGCCCCAGCATTTT. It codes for CASSIPQGLGNQPQHF. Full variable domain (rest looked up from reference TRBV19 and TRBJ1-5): DGGITQSPKYLFRKEGQNVTLSCEQNLNHDAMYWYRQDPGQGLRLIYYSQIVNDFQKGDIAEGYSVSREKKESFPLTVTSAQKNPTAFYLCASSIPQGLGNQPQHFGDGTRLSIL.

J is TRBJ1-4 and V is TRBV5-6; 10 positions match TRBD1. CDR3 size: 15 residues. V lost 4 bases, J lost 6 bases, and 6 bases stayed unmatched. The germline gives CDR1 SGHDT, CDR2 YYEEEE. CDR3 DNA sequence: TGTGCCAGCAGCATCTGGACAGGGGGAGATGAAAAACTGTTTTTT. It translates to CASSIWTGGDEKLFF.

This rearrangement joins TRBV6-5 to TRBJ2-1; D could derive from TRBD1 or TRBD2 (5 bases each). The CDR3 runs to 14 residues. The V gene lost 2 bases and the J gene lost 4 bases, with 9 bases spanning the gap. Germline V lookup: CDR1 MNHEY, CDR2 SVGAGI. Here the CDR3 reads CASSYVGAYNEQFF. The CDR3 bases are TGTGCCAGCAGTTACGTCGGGGCGTACAATGAGCAGTTCTTC.

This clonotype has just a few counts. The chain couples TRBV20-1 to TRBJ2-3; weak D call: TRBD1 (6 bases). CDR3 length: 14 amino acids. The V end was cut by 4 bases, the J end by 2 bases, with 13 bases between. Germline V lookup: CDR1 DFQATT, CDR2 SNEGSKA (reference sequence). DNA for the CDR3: TGCAGTGCTAAGGGGCAGGGGTACACAGATACGCAGTATTTT. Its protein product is CSAKGQGYTDTQYF.

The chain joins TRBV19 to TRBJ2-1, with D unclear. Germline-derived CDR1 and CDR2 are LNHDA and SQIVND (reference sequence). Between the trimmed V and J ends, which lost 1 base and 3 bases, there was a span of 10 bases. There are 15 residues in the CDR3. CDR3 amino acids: CASSIAGGFYNEQFF. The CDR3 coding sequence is TGTGCCAGTAGTATAGCGGGTGGGTTCTACAATGAGCAGTTCTTC.

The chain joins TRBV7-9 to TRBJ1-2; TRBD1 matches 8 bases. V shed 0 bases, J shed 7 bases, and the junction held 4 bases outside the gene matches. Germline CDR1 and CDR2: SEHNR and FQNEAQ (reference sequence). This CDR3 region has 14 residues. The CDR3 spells CASSLAWTGFGYTF. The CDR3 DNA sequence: TGTGCCAGCAGCTTAGCGTGGACAGGGTTTGGCTACACCTTC. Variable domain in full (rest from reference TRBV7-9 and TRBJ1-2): DTGVSQNPRHKITKRGQNVTFRCDPISEHNRLYWYRQTLGQGPEFLTYFQNEAQLEKSRLLSDRFSAERPKGSFSTLEIQRTEQGDSAMYLCASSLAWTGFGYTFGSGTRLTVV.

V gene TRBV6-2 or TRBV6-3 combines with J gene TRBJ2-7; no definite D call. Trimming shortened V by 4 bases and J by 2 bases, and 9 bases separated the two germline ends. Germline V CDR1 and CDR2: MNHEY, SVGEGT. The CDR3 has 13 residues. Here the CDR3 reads CASSFRLTYEQYF. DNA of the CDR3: TGTGCCAGCAGTTTCAGGTTGACCTACGAGCAGTACTTC.

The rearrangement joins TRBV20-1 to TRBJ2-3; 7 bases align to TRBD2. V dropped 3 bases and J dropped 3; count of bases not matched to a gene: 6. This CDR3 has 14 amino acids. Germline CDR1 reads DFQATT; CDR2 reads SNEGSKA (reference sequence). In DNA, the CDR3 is TGCAGTGCTAGGGGGAGGGTCATTACAGATACGCAGTATTTT. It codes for CSARGRVITDTQYF.

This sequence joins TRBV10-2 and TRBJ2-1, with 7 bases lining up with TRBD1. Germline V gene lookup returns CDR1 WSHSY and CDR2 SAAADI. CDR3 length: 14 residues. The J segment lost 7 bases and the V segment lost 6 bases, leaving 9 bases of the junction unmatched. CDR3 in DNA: TGCGCCAGCAGCACCGGGACAGAAGGGAATGAGCAGTTCTTC. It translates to CASSTGTEGNEQFF.

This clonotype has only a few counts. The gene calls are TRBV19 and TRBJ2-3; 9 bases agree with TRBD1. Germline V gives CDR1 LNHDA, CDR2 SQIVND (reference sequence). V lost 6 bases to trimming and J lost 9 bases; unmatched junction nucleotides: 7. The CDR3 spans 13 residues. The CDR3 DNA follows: TGTGCCAGTAGGACAACAGGGGGCTGGACGCAGTATTTT. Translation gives CASRTTGGWTQYF.

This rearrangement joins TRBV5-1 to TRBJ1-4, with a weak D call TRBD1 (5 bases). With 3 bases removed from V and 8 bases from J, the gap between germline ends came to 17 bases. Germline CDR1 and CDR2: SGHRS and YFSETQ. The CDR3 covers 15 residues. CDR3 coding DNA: TGCGCCAGCAGCTGGGCTGGGGGGGACTTGGAAAAACTGTTTTTT. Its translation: CASSWAGGDLEKLFF.

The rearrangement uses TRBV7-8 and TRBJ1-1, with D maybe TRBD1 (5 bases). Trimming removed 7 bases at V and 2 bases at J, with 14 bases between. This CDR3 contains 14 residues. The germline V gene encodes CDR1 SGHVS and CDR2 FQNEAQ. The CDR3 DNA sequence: TGTGCCAGCATTACCGACAGAACCAACACTGAAGCTTTCTTT. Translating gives CASITDRTNTEAFF. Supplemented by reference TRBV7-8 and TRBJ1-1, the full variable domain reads GAGVSQSPRYKVAKRGQDVALRCDPISGHVSLFWYQQALGQGPEFLTYFQNEAQLDKSGLPSDRFFAERPEGSVSTLKIQRTQQEDSAVYLCASITDRTNTEAFFGQGTRLTVV.

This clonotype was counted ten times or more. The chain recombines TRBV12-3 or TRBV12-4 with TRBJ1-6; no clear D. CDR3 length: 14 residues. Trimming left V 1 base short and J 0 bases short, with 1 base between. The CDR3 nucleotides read TGTGCCAGCAGTTTAGACTCCTATAATTCACCCCTCCACTTT. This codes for CASSLDSYNSPLHF.

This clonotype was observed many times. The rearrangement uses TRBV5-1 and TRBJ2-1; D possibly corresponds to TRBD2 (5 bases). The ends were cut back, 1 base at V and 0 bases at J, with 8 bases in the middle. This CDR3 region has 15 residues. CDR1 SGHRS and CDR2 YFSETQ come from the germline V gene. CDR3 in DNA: TGCGCCAGCAGCTTGCAAGCGGACTCCTACAATGAGCAGTTCTTC. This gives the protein CASSLQADSYNEQFF.

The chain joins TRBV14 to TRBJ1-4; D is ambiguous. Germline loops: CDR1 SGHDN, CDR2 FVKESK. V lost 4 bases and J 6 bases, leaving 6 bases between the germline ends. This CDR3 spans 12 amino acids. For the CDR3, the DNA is TGTGCCAGCAGCCCGTCTTATGAAAAACTGTTTTTT. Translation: CASSPSYEKLFF.

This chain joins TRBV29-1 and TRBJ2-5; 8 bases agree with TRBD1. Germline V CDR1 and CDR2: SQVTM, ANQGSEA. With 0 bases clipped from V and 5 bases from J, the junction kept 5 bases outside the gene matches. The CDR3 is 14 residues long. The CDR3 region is CSVEDLTGVETQYF. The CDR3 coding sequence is TGCAGCGTTGAAGATCTGACAGGGGTGGAGACCCAGTACTTC.

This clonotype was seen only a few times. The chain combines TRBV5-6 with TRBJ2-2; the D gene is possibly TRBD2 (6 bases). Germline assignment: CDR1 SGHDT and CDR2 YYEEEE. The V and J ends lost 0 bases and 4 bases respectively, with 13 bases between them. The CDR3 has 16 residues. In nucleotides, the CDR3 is TGTGCCAGCAGCTTGGGCTGGCAGGGAGGCACCGGGGAGCTGTTTTTT. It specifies CASSLGWQGGTGELFF.

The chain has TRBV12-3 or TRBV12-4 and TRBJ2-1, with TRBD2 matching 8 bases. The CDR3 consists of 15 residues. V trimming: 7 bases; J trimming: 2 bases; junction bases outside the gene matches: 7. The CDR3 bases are TGTGCCAGCACCTCCAGCGGGGGCGCCTACAATGAGCAGTTCTTC. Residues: CASTSSGGAYNEQFF.

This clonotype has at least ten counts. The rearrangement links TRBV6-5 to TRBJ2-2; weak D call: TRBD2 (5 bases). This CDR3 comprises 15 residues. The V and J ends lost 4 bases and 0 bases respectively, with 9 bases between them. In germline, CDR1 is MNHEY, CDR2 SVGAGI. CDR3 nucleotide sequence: TGTGCCAGCAGTTGGCAGCGGACGAACACCGGGGAGCTGTTTTTT. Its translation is CASSWQRTNTGELFF.

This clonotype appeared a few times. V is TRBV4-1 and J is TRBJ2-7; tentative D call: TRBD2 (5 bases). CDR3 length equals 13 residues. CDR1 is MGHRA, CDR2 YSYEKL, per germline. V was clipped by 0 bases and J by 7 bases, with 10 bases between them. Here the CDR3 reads CASSQEQTGEQYF. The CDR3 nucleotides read TGCGCCAGCAGCCAAGAACAGACGGGGGAGCAGTACTTC.